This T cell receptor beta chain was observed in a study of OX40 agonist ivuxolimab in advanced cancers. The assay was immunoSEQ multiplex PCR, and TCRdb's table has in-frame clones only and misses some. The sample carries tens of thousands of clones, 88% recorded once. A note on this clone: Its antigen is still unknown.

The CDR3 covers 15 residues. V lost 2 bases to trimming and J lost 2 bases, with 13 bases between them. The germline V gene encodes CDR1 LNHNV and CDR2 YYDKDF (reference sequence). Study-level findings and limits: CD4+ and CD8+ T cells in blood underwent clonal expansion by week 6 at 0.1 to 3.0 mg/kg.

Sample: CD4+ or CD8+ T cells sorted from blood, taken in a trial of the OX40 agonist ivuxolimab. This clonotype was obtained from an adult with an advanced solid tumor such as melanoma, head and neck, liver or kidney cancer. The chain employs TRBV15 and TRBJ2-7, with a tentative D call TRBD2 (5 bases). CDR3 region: CATSRSTSGAYEQYF. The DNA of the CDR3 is TGTGCCACCAGCAGAAGCACTAGTGGGGCCTACGAGCAGTACTTC.